The source of this T cell receptor (beta chain) is a study of beta chain features in type 1 diabetes. Overall study results and limits: When Type 1 diabetes patients were examined, their TCRB CDR3s proved moderately but significantly shorter in all four CD4+ subsets.

The study reverse transcribed the entire isolated RNA, so it sequenced expressed TCRB transcripts. Mean read depth for naive, central memory and regulatory T cell samples was some 3.8 million reads. This table comes from immunoSEQ multiplex PCR, and its TCRdb copy is limited to in-frame clones, with some not included. The data show about 400,000 clones, with approximately 12% seen just once and 0.015% to 0.02% held by the top ten. As for this clone: Its specificity is unknown.

V gave up 8 bases and J gave up 4 bases; unmatched junction bases: 7. CDR3 length: 15 amino acids. The germline gives CDR1 SGHNT, CDR2 YYREEE (reference sequence). The clonotype originates from a man in his late teens or twenties in good health. The chain couples TRBV5-4 to TRBJ2-1; TRBD2 matches 12 bases. The sequenced sample was naive CD4+ T cells from blood. This CDR3 reads CASFPTSGRYNEQFF. The DNA of the CDR3 is TGTGCCAGTTTCCCGACTAGCGGGAGATACAATGAGCAGTTCTTC.